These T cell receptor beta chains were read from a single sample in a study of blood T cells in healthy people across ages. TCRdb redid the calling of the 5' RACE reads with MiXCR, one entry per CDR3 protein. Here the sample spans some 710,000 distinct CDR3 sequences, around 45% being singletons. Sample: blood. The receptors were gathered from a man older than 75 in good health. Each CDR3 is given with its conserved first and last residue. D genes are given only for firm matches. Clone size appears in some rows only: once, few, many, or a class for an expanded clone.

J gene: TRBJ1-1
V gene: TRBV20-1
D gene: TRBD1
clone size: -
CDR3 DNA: TGCAGTGCTAGAGATTTGGACAGGGGGAACACTGAAGCTTTCTTT
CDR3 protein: CSARDLDRGNTEAFF

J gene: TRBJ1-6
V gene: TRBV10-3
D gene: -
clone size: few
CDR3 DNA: TGTGCCATCAGTGAGCTCTCCCCCCGGGATAATTCACCCCTCCACTTT
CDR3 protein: CAISELSPRDNSPLHF

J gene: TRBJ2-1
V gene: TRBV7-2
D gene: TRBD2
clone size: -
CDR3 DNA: TGTGCCAGCAGCTTTGCTAGCGGGGAGGGGGAGACCCAGTTCTTC
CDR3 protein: CASSFASGEGETQFF

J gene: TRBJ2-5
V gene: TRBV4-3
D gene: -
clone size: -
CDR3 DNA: TGCGCCAGCAGCCAAGATGTAGTGGCTGGAAAGACCCAGTACTTC
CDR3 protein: CASSQDVVAGKTQYF

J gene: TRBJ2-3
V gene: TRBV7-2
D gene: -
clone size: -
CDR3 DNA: TGTGCCAACAGCTTAGGGGAGTACACAGATACGCAGTATTTT
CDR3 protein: CANSLGEYTDTQYF

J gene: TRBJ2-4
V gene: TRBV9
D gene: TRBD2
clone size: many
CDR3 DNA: TGTGCCAGCAGCGTAGAGGCTAGCGGAGCAAACATTCAGTACTTC
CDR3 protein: CASSVEASGANIQYF

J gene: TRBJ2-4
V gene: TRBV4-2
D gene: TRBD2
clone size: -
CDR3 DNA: TGTGCCAGCAGCCAAGCCGGGACTAGCGGGAAAAACATTCAGTACTTC
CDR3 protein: CASSQAGTSGKNIQYF

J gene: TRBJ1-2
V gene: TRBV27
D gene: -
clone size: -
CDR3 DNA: TGTGCCAGCAGTTTTGGTAACAGGGCCTTCTATGGCTACACCTTC
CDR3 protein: CASSFGNRAFYGYTF

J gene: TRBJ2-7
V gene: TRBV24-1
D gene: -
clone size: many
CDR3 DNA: TGTGCCACCAGTGAAGGCTATGGAGGGGCCTCCTACGAGCAGTACTTC
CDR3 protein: CATSEGYGGASYEQYF

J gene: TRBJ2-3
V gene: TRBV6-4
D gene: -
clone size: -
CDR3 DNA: TGTGCCAGCAGTGAAAGTTGGACAGATACGCAGTATTTT
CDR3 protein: CASSESWTDTQYF

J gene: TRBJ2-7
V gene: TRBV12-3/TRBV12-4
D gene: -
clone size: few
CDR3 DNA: TGTGCCAGCAGTCCTTACAATGAGCAGTACTTC
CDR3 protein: CASSPYNEQYF

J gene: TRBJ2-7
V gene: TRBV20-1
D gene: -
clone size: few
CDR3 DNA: TGCAGTGCTAGCGGACTACTAATCTACGAGCAGTACTTC
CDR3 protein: CSASGLLIYEQYF

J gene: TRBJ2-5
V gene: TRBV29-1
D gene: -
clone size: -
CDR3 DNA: TGCAGCGTTGAAACACTCCAAGAGACCCAGTACTTC
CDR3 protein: CSVETLQETQYF

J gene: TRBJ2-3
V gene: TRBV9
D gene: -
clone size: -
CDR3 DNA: TGTGCCAGCAGCGTAGGGGACACCAGCACAGATACGCAGTATTTT
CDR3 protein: CASSVGDTSTDTQYF

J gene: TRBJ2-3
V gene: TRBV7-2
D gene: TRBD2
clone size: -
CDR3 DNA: TGTGCCAGCTGCACTAGCGGGAGTGATACGCAGTATTTT
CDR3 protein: CASCTSGSDTQYF

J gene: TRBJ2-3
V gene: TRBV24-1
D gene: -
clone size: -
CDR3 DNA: TGTGCCACCAGTGTATCGCGGATTAGCACAGATACGCAGTATTTT
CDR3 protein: CATSVSRISTDTQYF

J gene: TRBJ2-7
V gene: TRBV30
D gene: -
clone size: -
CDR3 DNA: TGTGCCTGGAGTGTAAGTCAGTACCTCACCTACGAGCAGTACTTC
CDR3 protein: CAWSVSQYLTYEQYF

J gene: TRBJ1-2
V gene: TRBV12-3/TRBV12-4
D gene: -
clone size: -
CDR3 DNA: TGTGCCAGCAAATTCCCGGGGGCTGACTATGGCTACACCTTC
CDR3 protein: CASKFPGADYGYTF

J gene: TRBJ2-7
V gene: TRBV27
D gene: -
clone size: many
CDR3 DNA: TGTGCCAGCAGTTACAGCTCTTCCTACGAGCAGTACTTC
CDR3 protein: CASSYSSSYEQYF

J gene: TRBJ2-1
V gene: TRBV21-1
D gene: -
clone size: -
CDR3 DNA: TGTGCCAGCAGCGAATTGGGGACTAGCGGGAGCAATGAGCAGTTCTTC
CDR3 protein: CASSELGTSGSNEQFF

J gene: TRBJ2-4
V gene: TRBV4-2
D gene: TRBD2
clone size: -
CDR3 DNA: TGTGCCAGCAGCCAAGATGCGGGAGCGAGAAACATTCAGTACTTC
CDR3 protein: CASSQDAGARNIQYF

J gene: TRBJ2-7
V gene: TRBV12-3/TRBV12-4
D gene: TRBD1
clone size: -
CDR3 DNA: TGTGCCAGCAGTCCCCAGACAGGGGTCGGCTACGAGCAGTACTTC
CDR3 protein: CASSPQTGVGYEQYF

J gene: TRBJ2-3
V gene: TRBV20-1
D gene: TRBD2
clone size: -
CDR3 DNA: TGCAGTGCTAGTGGTAGCGGGAAGGGAGATACGCAGTATTTT
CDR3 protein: CSASGSGKGDTQYF

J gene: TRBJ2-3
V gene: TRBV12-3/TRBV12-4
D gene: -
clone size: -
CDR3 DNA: TGTGCCAGCAGTTTTGGAGGAGGGGCCACAGATACGCAGTATTTT
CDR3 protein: CASSFGGGATDTQYF

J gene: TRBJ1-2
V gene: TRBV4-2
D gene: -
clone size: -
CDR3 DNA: TGTGCCAGCAGCCAAGCGACCGGGAAGGGCTATGGCTACACCTTC
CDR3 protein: CASSQATGKGYGYTF

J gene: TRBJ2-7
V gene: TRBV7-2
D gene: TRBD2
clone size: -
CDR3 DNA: TGTGCCAGTCGGGGTCCTGCGGGAGTGAATGAGCAGTACTTC
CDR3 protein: CASRGPAGVNEQYF

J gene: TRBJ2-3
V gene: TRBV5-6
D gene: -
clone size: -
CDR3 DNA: TGTGCCAGCAGCTTGGTTTACGGATTAAACACAGATACGCAGTATTTT
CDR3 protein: CASSLVYGLNTDTQYF

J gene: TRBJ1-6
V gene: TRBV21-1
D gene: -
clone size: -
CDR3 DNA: TGTGCCAGCAGCATTTCTTTAAACGGACGGTTGAATTCACCCCTCCACTTT
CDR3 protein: CASSISLNGRLNSPLHF

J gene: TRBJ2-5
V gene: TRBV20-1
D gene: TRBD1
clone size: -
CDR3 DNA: TGCAGTGCTAGAGCCCTACAGGGGGCCGGCAATGAGCAGTACTTC
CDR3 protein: CSARALQGAGNEQYF

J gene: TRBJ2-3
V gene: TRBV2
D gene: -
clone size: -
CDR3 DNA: TGTGCCAGCAGAGAACAGGGTCTCTCCCCAGATACGCAGTATTTT
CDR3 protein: CASREQGLSPDTQYF

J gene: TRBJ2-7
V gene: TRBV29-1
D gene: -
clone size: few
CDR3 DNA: TGCAGCGTTGAAGGGACAGACTACGAGCAGTACTTC
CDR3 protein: CSVEGTDYEQYF

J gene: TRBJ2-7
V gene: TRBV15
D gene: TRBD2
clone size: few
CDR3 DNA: TGTGCCACCAGCAGGCGGACTAGCGGGAGCCACGAGCAGTACTTC
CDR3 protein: CATSRRTSGSHEQYF

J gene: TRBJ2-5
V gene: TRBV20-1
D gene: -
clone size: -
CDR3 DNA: TGCAGTGCTCCCGCGGTGAGAGCGGGCATATACCAAGAGACCCAGTACTTC
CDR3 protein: CSAPAVRAGIYQETQYF

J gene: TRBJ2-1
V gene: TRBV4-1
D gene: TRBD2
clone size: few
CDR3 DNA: TGCGCCAGCAGCCATTTTGTCACTAGCGGTCACAATGAGCAGTTCTTC
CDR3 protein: CASSHFVTSGHNEQFF

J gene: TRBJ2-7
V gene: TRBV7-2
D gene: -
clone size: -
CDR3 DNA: TGTGCCAGCAGCGTGACACGAGGGGGGGGATCCTACGAGCAGTACTTC
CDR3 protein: CASSVTRGGGSYEQYF

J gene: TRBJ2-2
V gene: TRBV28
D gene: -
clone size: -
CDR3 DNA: TGTGCCAGCACCGTGGTCTTGACCGGGGAGCTGTTTTTT
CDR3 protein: CASTVVLTGELFF

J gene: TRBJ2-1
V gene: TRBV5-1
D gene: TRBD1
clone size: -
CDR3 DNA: TGCGCCAGCAGCTCCGGGACAGGGGTAATCAATGAGCAGTTCTTC
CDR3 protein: CASSSGTGVINEQFF

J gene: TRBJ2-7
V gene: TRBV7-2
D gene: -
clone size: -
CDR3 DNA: TGTGCCAGCAGCTTACTGGGTCCGGTTGGCGAGCAGTACTTC
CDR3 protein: CASSLLGPVGEQYF